The rows below give T cell receptor beta chains drawn from one sample of a study of blood T cell repertoires in COVID-19. The table came from immunoSEQ multiplex PCR; TCRdb's copy has only in-frame clones and leaves some out. The data contain approximately 26,000 clones, more than 75% of them singletons. Material for sequencing was peripheral blood. The source is a human donor in a cohort sampled during active COVID-19. The donor label of this sample is uncertain. Each CDR3 is given with its conserved first and last residue. Each record gives: V gene, D gene, CDR3 protein. A D gene is named only where the DNA matches it firmly.

v_gene: TRBV28; d_gene: TRBD1; CDR3aa: CASSWGTGGTDTQYF
v_gene: TRBV11-2; d_gene: NA; CDR3aa: CASRVSNTEAFF
v_gene: TRBV24-1; d_gene: TRBD2; CDR3aa: CATSSGTSGGAAYNEQFF
v_gene: TRBV2; d_gene: NA; CDR3aa: CASSRETYNEQFF
v_gene: TRBV10-3; d_gene: TRBD1; CDR3aa: CAISGTGDNQPQHF
v_gene: TRBV6-2/TRBV6-3; d_gene: NA; CDR3aa: CASSTTSRADHRGNSYEQYF
v_gene: TRBV28; d_gene: NA; CDR3aa: CASSLLGLDEDTQYF
v_gene: TRBV15; d_gene: TRBD2; CDR3aa: CATSRGSSGGSDTQYF
v_gene: TRBV5-1; d_gene: TRBD2; CDR3aa: CASSPSGVSTDTQYF
v_gene: TRBV6-2/TRBV6-3; d_gene: NA; CDR3aa: CASSYGGNTQAFF
v_gene: TRBV4-1; d_gene: NA; CDR3aa: CASSQQFYNEQFF
v_gene: TRBV7-2; d_gene: NA; CDR3aa: CASSLGGIYQETQYF
v_gene: TRBV24-1; d_gene: TRBD1; CDR3aa: CATSDTDRVYGYTF
v_gene: TRBV18; d_gene: TRBD2; CDR3aa: CASSPLGRTRTGELFF
v_gene: TRBV6-5; d_gene: TRBD1; CDR3aa: CAVRGTENEKLFF
v_gene: TRBV19; d_gene: NA; CDR3aa: CASSIDLGFQGAFF
v_gene: TRBV19; d_gene: NA; CDR3aa: CASAGLGNIQYF
v_gene: TRBV2; d_gene: TRBD1; CDR3aa: CASTGQGFSGNTIYF
v_gene: TRBV25-1; d_gene: TRBD2; CDR3aa: CASSIGLAGGKHRVTQYF
v_gene: TRBV27; d_gene: NA; CDR3aa: CASSLMPAGRSTEAFF
v_gene: TRBV7-8; d_gene: TRBD1; CDR3aa: CASSGGTEGEKLFF
v_gene: TRBV28; d_gene: TRBD1; CDR3aa: CASSLEVTGVPTGELFF
v_gene: TRBV28; d_gene: TRBD2; CDR3aa: CASRSSGGTGADTQYF
v_gene: TRBV5-5; d_gene: NA; CDR3aa: CASSRPGVEQFF
v_gene: TRBV6-5; d_gene: NA; CDR3aa: CASTHGGAYNEQFF
v_gene: TRBV13; d_gene: NA; CDR3aa: CASSLEGRSTGELFF
v_gene: TRBV3-1/TRBV3-2; d_gene: TRBD2; CDR3aa: CASSPYRGGYEQYF
v_gene: TRBV5-1; d_gene: NA; CDR3aa: CASSLAGSNQPQHF
v_gene: TRBV7-9; d_gene: NA; CDR3aa: CASSLDPGEIYGYTF
v_gene: TRBV6-2/TRBV6-3; d_gene: TRBD1; CDR3aa: CASSSGTGFGYTF
v_gene: TRBV15; d_gene: NA; CDR3aa: CATSEGDFQTDTQYF
v_gene: TRBV28; d_gene: TRBD1; CDR3aa: CASSPLIGGETQYF